The clone carrying this T cell receptor (beta chain) has only one observation. Unmatched junction bases numbered 3, after V lost 7 bases and J lost 0 bases. The CDR3 runs 14 residues. Germline CDR1 and CDR2: WSHSY and SAAADI. The assay was immunoSEQ multiplex PCR, and TCRdb's table has in-frame clones only and misses some. The sample lists under 350,000 clones, about 86% occurring once. The sample is drawn from a study of blood T cell repertoires in COVID-19. The overall study: Collection of acute and convalescent COVID-19 samples took place in the United States, Italy and Spain.

Material for sequencing was PBMCs or T cells enriched from blood (not recorded which). The origin of this receptor is a woman in her forties with acute COVID-19. The chain uses TRBV10-2 and TRBJ2-7, with TRBD2 matching 10 bases. The CDR3 loop is CASTSGSSSYEQYF. The CDR3 region has the DNA TGCGCCAGCACTAGCGGGAGTAGCTCCTACGAGCAGTACTTC.